Sequencing of this TCR beta chain was carried out in a study of blood T cell repertoires in COVID-19. Sequencing was performed with immunoSEQ multiplex PCR; in TCRdb, only in-frame clones are kept and a portion is missing. The table lists roughly 180,000 clones, 85% of them singletons. Trimming cost V 5 bases and J 2 bases; bases outside gene matches: 4. This CDR3 has 14 amino acids. Per germline, CDR1 LNHDA and CDR2 SQIVND (reference sequence). The sequence came from a woman aged 55-75 years with acute or convalescent COVID-19. This chain links TRBV19 with TRBJ1-2, with 8 positions matching TRBD1. Sequencing was carried out using peripheral blood. Here the CDR3 reads CASSPRQGNYGYTF. Written as DNA, the CDR3 is TGTGCCAGTAGTCCCAGACAGGGGAACTATGGCTACACCTTC. Full variable domain (missing parts from reference TRBV19 and TRBJ1-2): DGGITQSPKYLFRKEGQNVTLSCEQNLNHDAMYWYRQDPGQGLRLIYYSQIVNDFQKGDIAEGYSVSREKKESFPLTVTSAQKNPTAFYLCASSPRQGNYGYTFGSGTRLTVV.